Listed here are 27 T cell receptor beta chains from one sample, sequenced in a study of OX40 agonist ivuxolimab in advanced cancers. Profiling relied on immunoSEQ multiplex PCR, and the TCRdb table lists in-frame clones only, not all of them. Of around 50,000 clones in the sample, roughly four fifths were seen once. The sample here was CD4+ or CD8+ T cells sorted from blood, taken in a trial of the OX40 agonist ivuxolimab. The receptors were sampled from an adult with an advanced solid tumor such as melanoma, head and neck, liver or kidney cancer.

For the CDR3, the DNA is TGTGCCAGCCAGGGACTAGCGGGAGTTGACGAGCAGTACTTC. Protein: CASQGLAGVDEQYF. The chain has TRBV6-5 and TRBJ2-7, with 14 positions matching TRBD2. The CDR3 length is 14 residues. V gave up 8 bases and J gave up 5 bases; unmatched junction bases: 5. The germline CDR1 and CDR2 sequences are MNHEY and SVGAGI.

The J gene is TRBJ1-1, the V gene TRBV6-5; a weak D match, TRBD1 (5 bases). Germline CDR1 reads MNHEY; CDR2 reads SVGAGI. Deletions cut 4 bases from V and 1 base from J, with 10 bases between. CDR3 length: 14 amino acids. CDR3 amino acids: CASSSGLSNTEAFF. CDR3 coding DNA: TGTGCCAGCAGTTCGGGACTGTCGAACACTGAAGCTTTCTTT.

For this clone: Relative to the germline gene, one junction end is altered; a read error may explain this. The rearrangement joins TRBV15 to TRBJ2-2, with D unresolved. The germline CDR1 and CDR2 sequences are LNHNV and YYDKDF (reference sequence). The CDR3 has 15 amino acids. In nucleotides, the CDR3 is TGTGCCACCAGCAATAAAGCCCCGAATACCGGGGAGCTGTTTTTT. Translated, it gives CATSNKAPNTGELFF. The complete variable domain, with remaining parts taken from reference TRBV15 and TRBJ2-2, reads DAMVIQNPRYQVTQFGKPVTLSCSQTLNHNVMYWYQQKSSQAPKLLFHYYDKDFNNEADTPDNFQSRRPNTSFCFLDIRSPGLGDTAMYLCATSNKAPNTGELFFGEGSRLTVL.

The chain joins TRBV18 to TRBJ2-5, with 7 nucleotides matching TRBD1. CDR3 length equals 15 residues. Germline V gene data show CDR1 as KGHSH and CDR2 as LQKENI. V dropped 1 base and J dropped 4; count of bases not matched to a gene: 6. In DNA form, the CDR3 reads TGTGCCAGCTCACCACAGGGGGCAGGGGGAGAGACCCAGTACTTC. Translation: CASSPQGAGGETQYF.

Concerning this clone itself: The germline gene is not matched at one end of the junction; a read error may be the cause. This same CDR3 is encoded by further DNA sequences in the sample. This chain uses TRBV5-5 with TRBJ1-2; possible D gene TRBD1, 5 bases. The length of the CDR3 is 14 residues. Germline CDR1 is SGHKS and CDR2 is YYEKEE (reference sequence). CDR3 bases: TGTGCTAGCAGCTTAGGGGCAGTCTTCTATGGCTACACCTTC. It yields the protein CASSLGAVFYGYTF.

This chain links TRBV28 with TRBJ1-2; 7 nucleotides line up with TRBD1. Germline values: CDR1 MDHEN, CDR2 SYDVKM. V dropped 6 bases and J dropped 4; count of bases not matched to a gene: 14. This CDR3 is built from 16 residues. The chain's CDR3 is CASRLSQTGNVYGYTF. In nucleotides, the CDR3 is TGTGCCAGCAGACTAAGCCAGACAGGGAATGTCTATGGCTACACCTTC.

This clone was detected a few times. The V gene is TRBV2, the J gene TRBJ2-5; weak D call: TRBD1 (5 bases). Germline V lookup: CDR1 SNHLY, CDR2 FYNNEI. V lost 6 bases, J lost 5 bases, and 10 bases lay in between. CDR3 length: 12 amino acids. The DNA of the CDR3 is TGTGCCAGCAGGCAGGGTGGGGAGACCCAGTACTTC. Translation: CASRQGGETQYF.

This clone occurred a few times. The CDR3 nucleotides read TGTGCCAGCAGTAGAGGGGCGGGAGCCCAAGAGACCCAGTACTTC. This sequence encodes CASSRGAGAQETQYF. The chain uses TRBV6-1 and TRBJ2-5; 7 bases map to TRBD2. This CDR3 is built from 15 residues. The V gene's germline CDR1 is MNHNS and CDR2 SASEGT. Germline trimming cut 5 bases from V and 1 base from J; bases unmatched to any gene: 7.

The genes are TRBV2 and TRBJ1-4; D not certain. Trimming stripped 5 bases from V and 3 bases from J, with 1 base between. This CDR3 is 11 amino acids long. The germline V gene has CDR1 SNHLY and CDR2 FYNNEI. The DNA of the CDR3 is TGTGCCAGCAGTTCTAATGAAAAACTGTTTTTT. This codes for CASSSNEKLFF.

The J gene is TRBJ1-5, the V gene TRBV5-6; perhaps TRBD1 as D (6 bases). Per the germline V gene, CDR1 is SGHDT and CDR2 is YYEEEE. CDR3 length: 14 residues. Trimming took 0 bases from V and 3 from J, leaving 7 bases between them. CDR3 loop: CASSLGQVNQPQHF. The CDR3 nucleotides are TGTGCCAGCAGCTTGGGACAGGTCAATCAGCCCCAGCATTTT.

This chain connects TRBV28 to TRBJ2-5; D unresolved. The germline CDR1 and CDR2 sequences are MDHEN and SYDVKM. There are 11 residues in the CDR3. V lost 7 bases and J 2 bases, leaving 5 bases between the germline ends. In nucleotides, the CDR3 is TGTGCCAGCACTATACAAGAGACCCAGTACTTC. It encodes CASTIQETQYF.

Here the CDR3 reads CASSGGTSYNSPLHF. The CDR3 nucleotides are TGTGCCAGCAGCGGAGGGACAAGTTATAATTCACCCCTCCACTTT. The chain joins TRBV9 to TRBJ1-6; maybe TRBD1 (6 bases). Looked up from germline, CDR1 is SGDLS and CDR2 is YYNGEE. CDR3 size: 15 residues. The germline V and J ends were trimmed by 3 bases and 4 bases, with 11 bases remaining between them.

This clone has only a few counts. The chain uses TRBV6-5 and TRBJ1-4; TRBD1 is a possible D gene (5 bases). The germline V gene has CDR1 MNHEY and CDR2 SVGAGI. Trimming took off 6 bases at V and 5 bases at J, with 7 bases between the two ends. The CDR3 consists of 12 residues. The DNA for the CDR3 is TGTGCCAGCAGGGGGCGGAATGAAAAACTGTTTTTT. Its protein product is CASRGRNEKLFF.

Here the CDR3 DNA reads TGTGCCAGCAGTTTACCTCCATGGACAGGGGGCTACTATGGCTACACCTTC. Translating it yields CASSLPPWTGGYYGYTF. The chain employs TRBV28 and TRBJ1-2, with 11 bases matching TRBD1. This CDR3 has 17 amino acids. Germline CDR1 reads MDHEN; CDR2 reads SYDVKM. The V gene end was trimmed by 2 bases and the J gene end by 3 bases; junction bases not matched to a gene: 8.

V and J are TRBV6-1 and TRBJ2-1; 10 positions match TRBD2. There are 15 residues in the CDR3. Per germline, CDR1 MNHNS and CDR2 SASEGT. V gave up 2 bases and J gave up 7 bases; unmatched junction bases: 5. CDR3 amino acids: CASSEQAGGPNEQFF. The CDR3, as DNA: TGTGCCAGCAGTGAACAAGCGGGAGGGCCGAATGAGCAGTTCTTC.

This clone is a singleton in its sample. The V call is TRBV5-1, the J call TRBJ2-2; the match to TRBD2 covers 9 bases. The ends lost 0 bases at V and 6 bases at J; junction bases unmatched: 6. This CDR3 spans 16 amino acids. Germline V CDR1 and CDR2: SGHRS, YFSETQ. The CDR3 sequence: CASSLVSGRSSGELFF. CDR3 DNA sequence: TGCGCCAGCAGCTTGGTTAGCGGGAGATCGTCCGGGGAGCTGTTTTTT.

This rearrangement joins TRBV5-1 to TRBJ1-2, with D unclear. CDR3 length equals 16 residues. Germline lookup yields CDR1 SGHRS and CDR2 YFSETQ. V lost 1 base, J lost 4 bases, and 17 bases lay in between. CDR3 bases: TGCGCCAGCAGCTTGCGCTCAGAGGGCCTCGGCTATGGCTACACCTTC. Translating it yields CASSLRSEGLGYGYTF.

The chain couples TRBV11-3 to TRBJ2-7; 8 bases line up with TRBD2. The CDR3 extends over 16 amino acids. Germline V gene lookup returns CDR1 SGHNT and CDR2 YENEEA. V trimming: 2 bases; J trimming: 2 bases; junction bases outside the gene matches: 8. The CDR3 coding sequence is TGTGCCAGCAGCTTATATAGGGGGACTAGTGCCTACGAGCAGTACTTC. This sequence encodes CASSLYRGTSAYEQYF.

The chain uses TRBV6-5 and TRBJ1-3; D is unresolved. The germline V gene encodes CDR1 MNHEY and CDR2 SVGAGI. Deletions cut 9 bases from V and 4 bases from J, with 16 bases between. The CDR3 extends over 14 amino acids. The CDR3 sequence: CASTRDARGNTIYF. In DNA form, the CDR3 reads TGTGCCAGTACGAGGGATGCCCGCGGAAACACCATATATTTT.

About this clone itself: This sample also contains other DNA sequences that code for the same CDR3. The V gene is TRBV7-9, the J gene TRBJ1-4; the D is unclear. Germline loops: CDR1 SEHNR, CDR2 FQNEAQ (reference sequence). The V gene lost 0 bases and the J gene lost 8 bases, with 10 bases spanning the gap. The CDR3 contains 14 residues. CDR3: CASSLAGSGEKLFF. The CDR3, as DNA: TGTGCCAGCAGCTTAGCGGGGAGCGGGGAAAAACTGTTTTTT.

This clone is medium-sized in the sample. The CDR3 region has the DNA TGTGCCAGCTCACCTCGACAGGGTAACACTGAAGCTTTCTTT. The encoded protein is CASSPRQGNTEAFF. V is TRBV18 and J is TRBJ1-1; 7 bases are a match to TRBD1. Germline values: CDR1 KGHSH, CDR2 LQKENI. The trim removed 3 bases at V and 2 bases at J, leaving 3 bases unmatched. The CDR3 is made up of 14 amino acids.

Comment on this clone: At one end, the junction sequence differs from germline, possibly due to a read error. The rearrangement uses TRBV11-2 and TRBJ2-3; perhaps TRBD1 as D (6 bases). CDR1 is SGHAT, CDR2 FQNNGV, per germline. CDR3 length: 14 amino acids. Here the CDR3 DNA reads TGTGCCGGCAGCTTTTCAGGGGCAACAGATACGCAGTATTTT. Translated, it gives CAGSFSGATDTQYF.

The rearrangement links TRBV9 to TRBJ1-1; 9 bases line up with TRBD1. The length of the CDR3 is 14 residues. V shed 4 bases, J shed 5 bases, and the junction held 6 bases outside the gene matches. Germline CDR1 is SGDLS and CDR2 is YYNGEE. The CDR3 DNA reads TGTGCCAGCAGCCGGACAGGGGTTTGGACTGAAGCTTTCTTT. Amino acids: CASSRTGVWTEAFF.

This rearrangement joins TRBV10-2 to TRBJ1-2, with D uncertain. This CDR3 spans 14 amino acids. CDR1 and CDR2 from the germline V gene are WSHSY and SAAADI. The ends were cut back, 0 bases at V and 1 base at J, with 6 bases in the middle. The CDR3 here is CASSESGSNYGYTF. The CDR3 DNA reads TGCGCCAGCAGTGAGTCCGGCAGTAACTATGGCTACACCTTC.

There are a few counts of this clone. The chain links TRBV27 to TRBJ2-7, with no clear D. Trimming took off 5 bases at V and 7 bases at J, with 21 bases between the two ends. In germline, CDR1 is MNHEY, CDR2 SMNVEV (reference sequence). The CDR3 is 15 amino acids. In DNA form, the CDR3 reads TGTGCCAGCAGTCCGCACGTTGCCAGCCCGTGGGAGCAGTACTTC. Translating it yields CASSPHVASPWEQYF.

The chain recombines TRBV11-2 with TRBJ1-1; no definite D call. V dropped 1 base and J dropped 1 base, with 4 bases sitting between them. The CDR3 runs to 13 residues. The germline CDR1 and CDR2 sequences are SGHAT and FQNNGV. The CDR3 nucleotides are TGTGCCAGCAGCTTAGGTCCGAACACTGAAGCTTTCTTT. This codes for CASSLGPNTEAFF.

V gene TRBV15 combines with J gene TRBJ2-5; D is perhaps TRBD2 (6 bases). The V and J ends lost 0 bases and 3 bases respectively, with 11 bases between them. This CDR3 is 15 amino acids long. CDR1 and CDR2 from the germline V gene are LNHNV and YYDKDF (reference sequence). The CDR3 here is CATSRDGSLEETQYF. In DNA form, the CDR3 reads TGTGCCACCAGCAGAGACGGGAGTTTGGAAGAGACCCAGTACTTC.